This T cell receptor beta chain was identified in a study of T cells and Merkel cell carcinoma outcomes. Generated by immunoSEQ multiplex PCR, the TCRdb table keeps only in-frame clones and is missing some. The table lists about 6,400 clones, roughly 75% of them singletons, with about 14% in the top ten. Points on this clone: Antigen: not known.

Regarding the study as a whole: Reportedly, T-cell repertoire with density predicts Merkel cell carcinoma outcomes.

CDR1 is MNHNS and CDR2 is SASEGT in the germline V gene. J gave up 6 bases and V 3 bases, and 5 bases lay outside the gene matches. The CDR3 totals 15 residues. The receptor was isolated from a human donor with Merkel cell carcinoma. Some clones in this sample may be carry-over from other donors' samples. The rearrangement joins TRBV6-1 to TRBJ2-2; 9 bases are a match to TRBD2. The sample comprised tumor tissue from Merkel cell carcinoma. The CDR3 DNA reads TGTGCCAGCAGTGAGCATAGCGGGGGTTCCGGGGAGCTGTTTTTT. This encodes CASSEHSGGSGELFF.